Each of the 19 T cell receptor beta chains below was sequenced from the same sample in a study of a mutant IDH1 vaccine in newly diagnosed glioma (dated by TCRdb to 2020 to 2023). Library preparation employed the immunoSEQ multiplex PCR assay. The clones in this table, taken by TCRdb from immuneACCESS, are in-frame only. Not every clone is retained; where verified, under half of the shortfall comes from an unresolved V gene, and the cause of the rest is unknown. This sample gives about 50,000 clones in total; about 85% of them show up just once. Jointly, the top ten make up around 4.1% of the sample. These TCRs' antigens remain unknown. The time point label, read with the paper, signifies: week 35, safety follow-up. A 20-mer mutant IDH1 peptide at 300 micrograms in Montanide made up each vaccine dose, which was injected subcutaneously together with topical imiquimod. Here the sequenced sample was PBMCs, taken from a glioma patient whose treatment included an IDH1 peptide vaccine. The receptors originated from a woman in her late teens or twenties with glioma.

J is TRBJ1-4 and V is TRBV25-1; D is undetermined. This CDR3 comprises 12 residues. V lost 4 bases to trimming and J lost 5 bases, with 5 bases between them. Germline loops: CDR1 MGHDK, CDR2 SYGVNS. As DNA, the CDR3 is TGTGCCAGCAGTGCCCCAAATGAAAAACTGTTTTTT. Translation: CASSAPNEKLFF.

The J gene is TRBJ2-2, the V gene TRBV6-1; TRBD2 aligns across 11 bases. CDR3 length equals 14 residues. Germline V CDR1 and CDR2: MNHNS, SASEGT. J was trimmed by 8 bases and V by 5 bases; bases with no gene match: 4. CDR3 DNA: TGTGCCAGCAGTTTAGCGGGGGGGCTTGGGGAGCTGTTTTTT. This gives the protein CASSLAGGLGELFF.

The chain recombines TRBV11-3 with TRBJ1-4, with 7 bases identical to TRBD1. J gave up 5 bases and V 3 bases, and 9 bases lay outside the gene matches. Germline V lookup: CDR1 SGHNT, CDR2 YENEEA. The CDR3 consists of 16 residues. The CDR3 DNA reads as TGTGCCAGCAGCTTCCCCCCGACAGGGAAGAATGAAAAACTGTTTTTT. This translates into CASSFPPTGKNEKLFF.

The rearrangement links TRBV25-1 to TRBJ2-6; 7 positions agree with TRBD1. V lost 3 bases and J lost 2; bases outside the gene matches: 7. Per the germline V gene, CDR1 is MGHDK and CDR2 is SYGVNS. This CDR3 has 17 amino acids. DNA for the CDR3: TGTGCCAGCAGTGAGGGGGAAGGGGGCGCTGGGGCCAACGTCCTGACTTTC. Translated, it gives CASSEGEGGAGANVLTF.

The CDR3 nucleotides are TGTGCCAGCAGCTCCCGGACAGGGGGGTACACCGGGGAGCTGTTTTTT. Protein product: CASSSRTGGYTGELFF. This chain connects TRBV9 to TRBJ2-2, with 10 bases lining up with TRBD1. The junction had 6 bases not matched to a gene; V was cut back by 4 bases and J by 3 bases. CDR1 is SGDLS and CDR2 is YYNGEE in the germline V gene. The CDR3 runs to 16 residues.

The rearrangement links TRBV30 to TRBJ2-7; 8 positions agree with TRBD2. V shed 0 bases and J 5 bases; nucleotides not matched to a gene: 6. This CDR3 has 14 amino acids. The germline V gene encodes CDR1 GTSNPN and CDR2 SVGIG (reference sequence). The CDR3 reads CAWSVGLAGDEQYF. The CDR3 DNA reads TGTGCCTGGAGTGTAGGGCTAGCGGGTGACGAGCAGTACTTC.

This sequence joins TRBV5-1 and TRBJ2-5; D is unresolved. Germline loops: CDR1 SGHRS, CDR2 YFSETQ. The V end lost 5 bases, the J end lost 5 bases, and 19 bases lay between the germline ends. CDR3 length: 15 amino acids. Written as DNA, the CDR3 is TGCGCCAGCAGGAACCCCTCCTCCCAAACGGAGACCCAGTACTTC. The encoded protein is CASRNPSSQTETQYF.

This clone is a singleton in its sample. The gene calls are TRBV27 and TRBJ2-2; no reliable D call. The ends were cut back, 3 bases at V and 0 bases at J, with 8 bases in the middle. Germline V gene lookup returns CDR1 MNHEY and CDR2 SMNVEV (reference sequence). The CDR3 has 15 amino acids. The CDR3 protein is CASSFWAANTGELFF. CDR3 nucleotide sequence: TGTGCCAGCAGTTTCTGGGCGGCGAACACCGGGGAGCTGTTTTTT.

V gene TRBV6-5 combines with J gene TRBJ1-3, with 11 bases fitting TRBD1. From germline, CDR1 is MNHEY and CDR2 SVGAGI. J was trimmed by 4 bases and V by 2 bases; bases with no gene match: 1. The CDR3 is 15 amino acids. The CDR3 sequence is CASSYRTGGGNTIYF. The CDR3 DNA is TGTGCCAGCAGTTACAGGACAGGGGGCGGAAACACCATATATTTT.

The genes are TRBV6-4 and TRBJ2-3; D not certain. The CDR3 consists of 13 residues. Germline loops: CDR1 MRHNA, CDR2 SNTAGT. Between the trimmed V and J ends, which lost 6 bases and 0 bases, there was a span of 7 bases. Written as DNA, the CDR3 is TGTGCCAGCAGCCGGCTTAGCACAGATACGCAGTATTTT. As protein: CASSRLSTDTQYF.

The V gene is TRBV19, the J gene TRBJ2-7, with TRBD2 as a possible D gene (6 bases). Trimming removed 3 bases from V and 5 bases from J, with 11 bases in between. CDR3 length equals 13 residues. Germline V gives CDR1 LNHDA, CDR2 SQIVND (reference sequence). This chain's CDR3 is CASSIGRGNEQYF. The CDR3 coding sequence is TGTGCCAGTAGTATTGGTCGGGGGAACGAGCAGTACTTC.

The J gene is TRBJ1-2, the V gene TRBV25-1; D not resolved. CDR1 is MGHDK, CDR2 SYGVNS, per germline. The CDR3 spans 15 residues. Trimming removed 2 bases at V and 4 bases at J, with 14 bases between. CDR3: CASSEKGRAFYGYTF. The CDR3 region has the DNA TGTGCCAGCAGTGAAAAAGGAAGGGCCTTCTATGGCTACACCTTC.

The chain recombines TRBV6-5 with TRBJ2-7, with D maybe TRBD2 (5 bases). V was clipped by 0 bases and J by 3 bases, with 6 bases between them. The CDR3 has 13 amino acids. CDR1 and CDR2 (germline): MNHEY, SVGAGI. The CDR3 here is CASSYSEVYEQYF. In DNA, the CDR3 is TGTGCCAGCAGTTACTCGGAGGTCTACGAGCAGTACTTC.

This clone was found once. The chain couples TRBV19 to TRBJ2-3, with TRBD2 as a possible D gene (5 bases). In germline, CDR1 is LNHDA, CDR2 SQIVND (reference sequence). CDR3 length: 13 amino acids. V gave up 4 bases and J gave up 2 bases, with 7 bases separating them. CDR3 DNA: TGTGCCAGTAGTACGGGGTACACAGATACGCAGTATTTT. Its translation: CASSTGYTDTQYF.

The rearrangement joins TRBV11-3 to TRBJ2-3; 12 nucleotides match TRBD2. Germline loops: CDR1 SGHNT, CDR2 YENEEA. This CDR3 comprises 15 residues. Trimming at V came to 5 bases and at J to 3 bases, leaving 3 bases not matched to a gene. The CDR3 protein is CASSPTSGGTDTQYF. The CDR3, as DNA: TGTGCCAGCAGCCCGACTAGCGGGGGAACAGATACGCAGTATTTT.

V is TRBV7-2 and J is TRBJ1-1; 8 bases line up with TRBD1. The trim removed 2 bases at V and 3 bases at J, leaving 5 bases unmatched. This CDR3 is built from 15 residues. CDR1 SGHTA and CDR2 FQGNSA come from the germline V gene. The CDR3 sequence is CASSLSAGGHTEAFF. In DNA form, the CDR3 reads TGTGCCAGCAGCTTAAGTGCAGGGGGCCACACTGAAGCTTTCTTT.

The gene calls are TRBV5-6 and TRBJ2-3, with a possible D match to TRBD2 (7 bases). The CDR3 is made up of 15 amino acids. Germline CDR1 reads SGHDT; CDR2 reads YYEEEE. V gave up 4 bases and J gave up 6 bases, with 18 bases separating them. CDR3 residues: CASSPRGGGTDTQYF. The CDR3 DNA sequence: TGTGCCAGCAGCCCGAGGGGAGGGGGAACGGATACGCAGTATTTT. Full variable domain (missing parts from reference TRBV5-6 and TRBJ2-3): DAGVTQSPTHLIKTRGQQVTLRCSPKSGHDTVSWYQQALGQGPQFIFQYYEEEERQRGNFPDRFSGHQFPNYSSELNVNALLLGDSALYLCASSPRGGGTDTQYFGPGTRLTVL.

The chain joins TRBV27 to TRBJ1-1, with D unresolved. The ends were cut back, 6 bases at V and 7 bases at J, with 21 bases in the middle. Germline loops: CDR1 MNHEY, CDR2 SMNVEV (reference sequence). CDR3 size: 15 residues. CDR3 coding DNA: TGTGCCAGCAGGAGGACTGCGTCGACATTCTATGAAGCTTTCTTT. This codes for CASRRTASTFYEAFF.

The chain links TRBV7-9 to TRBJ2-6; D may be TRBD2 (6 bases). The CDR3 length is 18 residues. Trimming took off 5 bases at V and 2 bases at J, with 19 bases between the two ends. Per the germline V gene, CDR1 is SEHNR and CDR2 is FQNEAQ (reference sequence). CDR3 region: CASSPAQGRLAGANVLTF. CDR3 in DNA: TGTGCCAGCAGCCCGGCCCAGGGCAGACTAGCTGGGGCCAACGTCCTGACTTTC.